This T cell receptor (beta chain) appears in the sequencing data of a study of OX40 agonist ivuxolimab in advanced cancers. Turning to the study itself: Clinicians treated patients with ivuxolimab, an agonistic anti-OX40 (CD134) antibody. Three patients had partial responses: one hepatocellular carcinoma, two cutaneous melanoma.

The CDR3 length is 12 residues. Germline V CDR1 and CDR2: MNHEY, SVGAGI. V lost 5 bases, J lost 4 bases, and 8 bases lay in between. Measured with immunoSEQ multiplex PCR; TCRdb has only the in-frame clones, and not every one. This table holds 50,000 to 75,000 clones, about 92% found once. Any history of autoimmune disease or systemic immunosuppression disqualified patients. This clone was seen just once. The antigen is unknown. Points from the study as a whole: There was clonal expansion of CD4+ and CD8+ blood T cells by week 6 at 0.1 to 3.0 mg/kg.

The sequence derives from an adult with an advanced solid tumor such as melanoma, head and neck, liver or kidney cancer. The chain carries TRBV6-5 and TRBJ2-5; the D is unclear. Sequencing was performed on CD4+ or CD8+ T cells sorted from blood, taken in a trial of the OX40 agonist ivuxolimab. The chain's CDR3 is CASSTPRETQYF. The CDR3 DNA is TGTGCCAGCAGTACCCCCCGAGAGACCCAGTACTTC.